The present entry profiles one T cell receptor beta chain with its context. Its specific antigen is unknown. The cohort was made up of several hundred healthy bone marrow donors. At the time of sampling, all cohort members were nominally healthy, though unrecorded immune exposures were likely present. The donor was CMV seronegative and belonged to the group of around 400 seronegative cohort members. A peripheral blood sample was provided by each donor, and peripheral blood mononuclear cells were used for TCR beta sequencing. Genomic DNA extraction from the blood cell samples was performed with the Qiagen DNeasy Blood Extraction Kit. Receptor amplification or capture employed the immunoSEQ multiplex PCR assay. For the multiplex PCR, a mixture combining 60 forward primers for TCR Vbeta segments and 13 reverse primers for TCR Jbeta segments was used. The CDR3 region of rearranged TCR beta genes was amplified from genomic DNA by a multiplex PCR assay. The Illumina HiSeq System was used to sequence the amplified TCR beta libraries as 87-base-pair reads. Concerning the study's data processing: A later analysis tallied tens of millions of unique TCR beta chains across the 660 or so repertoires, and approximately 12 million of those chains were shared by two or more donors. Raw reads were error-corrected and collapsed into unique sequences by a nearest-neighbor algorithm in which closely related sequences were merged to remove PCR and sequencing errors. CDR3 sequences were aligned to IMGT reference sequences to assign V, D and J gene segments. Each retained sequence needed at least a six-nucleotide match to both a V gene segment and a J gene segment. Rearrangements were classified as productive when the CDR3 lacked stop codons and remained in frame with V and J, and all other rearrangements were classified as non-productive. CDR3 was defined according to IMGT convention as the region running from the second conserved V-encoded cysteine to the conserved J-encoded phenylalanine. The earlier analysis of around 640 of the donors excluded sequences that lacked an unambiguous match to a single V gene segment. In an earlier analysis of around 590 of the donors, a V segment was called functional when productive rearrangements were above 56.7%, and segregating when the standard deviation between donors exceeded 5%. A statistical classification framework was built for diagnosing cytomegalovirus status from the catalog of TCR beta chain sequences. A later analysis assigned V and J genes by comparing TCR nucleotide sequences with IMGT/GENE-DB human TR gene sequences. A later analysis assigned CDR3 sequences and most-parsimonious VDJ recombination scenarios with the TCRdist pipeline. In a later analysis, each TCR beta chain was defined by its CDR3 amino acid sequence together with its V-gene family, and reads lacking a unique V-gene family were excluded. To address suspected cross-contamination and a sequencing artifact, a later analysis removed 592 highly shared, low-generation-probability nucleotide sequences. For each public chain, a later analysis derived a clonal expansion index from normalized ranks of inferred template counts within each repertoire. In a later analysis, generation probabilities were computed with a VDJ recombination model fitted to out-of-frame rearrangements, and the resulting probabilities were checked against IGoR. In a later analysis, hypergeometric tests were used to score TCR-TCR, TCR-HLA and TCR-CMV co-occurrence, with a repertoire-size bias correction applied to TCR pairs. In a later analysis, false discovery rates were estimated by permuting HLA or CMV assignments 20 times. A later analysis grouped co-occurring TCRs with DBSCAN, adding TCRdist sequence similarity when clustering within HLA-allele-positive subsets. Repertoires with fewer than 30,000 or more than 120,000 public chains, plus five repertoires with anomalous nucleotide sharing, were excluded from co-occurrence clustering. In its TCRdb copy, this immuneACCESS table keeps in-frame sequences only and misses some clones. Where compared with another copy, unresolved V genes explain less than half of these, and the others have no known cause. The V and J calls and clone size are taken from that table; D and trimming were inferred from the DNA. This sample's table has entries for over 150,000 clones. The ten largest clones represent 0.7% to 0.8% of the sample.

These data are taken from a study of cytomegalovirus exposure and HLA in healthy donors (dated by TCRdb to about 2017). General notes on the study: According to an earlier analysis of 450 to 650 of the donors, about 179 million T cells yielded 90 million to 140 million unique TCR beta sequences and 276 Gb of sequence data. The study aimed to test whether signatures of past pathogen exposure could be identified by cataloging public T cell receptors. Genome-wide SNP genotypes for about 65% of the roughly 670 donors were used in a later genetic analysis, which treated that subset as a discovery cohort. Among the 398 genotyped donors, about 85% belonged to the genetic ancestry cluster associated with self-reported Caucasian donors. To study patterns of TCR occurrence, a later analysis re-analyzed previously published TCR beta repertoires from 500 to 850 donors and added high-resolution HLA genotyping. The number of typed donors differed by locus: roughly 629-640 for A, B, C, DRB1 and DQB1; about 520 for DQA1; around 580 for DPA1; and some 470 for DPB1. Donor age, sex, ethnicity and CMV serostatus were compiled together with the repertoire data. High-throughput TCR immunosequencing, statistical association of individual TCRs with disease status, and machine learning were combined to predict cytomegalovirus infection status. The later analysis used no new phenotypic data to find candidate immune exposures, relying instead on TCR beta sequences and their occurrence across donors. Because of strong linkage in the cohort, five DR-DQ haplotypes were treated as single units for association and clustering. An earlier analysis of about 620 of the donors applied high-throughput TCR beta sequencing to assess whether each TCR beta V gene segment acted as functional or pseudogenic. Both class I and class II loci were covered by HLA typing, at four-digit resolution. On average, roughly 240,000 unique TCR beta nucleotide sequences were sequenced per donor among 398 genotyped donors of the cohort, with around 19% of those sequences being non-productive. The T cell repertoires of 666 subjects were profiled by immunosequencing and related to cytomegalovirus serostatus. Besides the first cohort of under 700 subjects, a separate validation cohort made up of over 100 different subjects was used. Roughly 290 gigabases of sequencing data and approximately 92 million unique TCR sequences made up an early release that covered roughly 670 HLA-typed donors. All discovery cohort repertoires had been generated using a single sequencing platform. Results and caveats for the whole study, not just this receptor: In an earlier analysis of about 550 of the donors, most TCR beta V segments were observed in productive rearrangements about 90% or about 30% of the time, broadly matching IMGT annotations. According to a later genetic analysis, donors in an Asian-associated ancestry cluster had fewer N-insertions in productive TCRs than the approximately 670-donor mean. The presence/absence analyses assumed that sequencing depth was roughly uniform across donors, and that assumption may not be true. In a later analysis, about 16,000 TCR beta sequences were associated with specific HLA alleles at a false discovery rate of 0.05. Linkage disequilibrium might explain the correlated functional status among segregating V segments, but an unknown experimental factor could not be ruled out. It was suggested by the authors that the approach could potentially be generalized to other disease states and immunological phenotypes. The only immune exposure information available for the cohort was CMV serostatus. Because counts were too low, approximately 15 rarely observed V segments, including chromosome 9 orphons, were excluded from the earlier analysis of several hundred of the donors. In a later analysis, most CMV-associated TCR beta chains were found to appear HLA-restricted, with HLA associations seemingly driven largely by CMV exposure. Some IMGT-functional V segments, including TRBV6-2 and TRBV6-3, could not be distinguished by the 87-base-pair reads and were therefore excluded. A further reported finding was that TCR beta sequences accurately predicted the HLA-A and HLA-B alleles for most subjects in the first cohort. Because HLA typing was missing for some donors at each locus, association tests included only the typed subset. A cluster of highly shared sequence variants was judged likely to be a technical artifact of the sequencing pipeline. A later analysis reported that several top co-occurrence clusters appeared linked to parvovirus B19, influenza, CMV and Epstein-Barr virus. In a later analysis, the rate of TCR association differed among HLA loci, with DRB1 alleles having the most associated TCRs and HLA-C alleles having the fewest. Assigning TCR associations to individual alleles was difficult when HLA alleles, especially DR and DQ, strongly co-occurred. A later analysis found that HLA-associated TCR beta chains were more clonally expanded and had lower generation probabilities than equally common non-associated chains. A total of about 150 TCR beta chains were listed by the study as associated with cytomegalovirus. In vitro tests confirmed that a few of the cytomegalovirus-associated TCR beta chains recognize cytomegalovirus antigens. In both the original and validation cohorts, the classifier was reported to diagnose cytomegalovirus status with high specificity and sensitivity. Across donors, most TCR sequences were observed very rarely, whereas some public TCRs were present in many individuals. The cohort was sequenced for TCR beta chains only, and without alpha or paired-chain data the features that could be detected were limited. A later genetic analysis associated a missense DCLRE1C variant with V-gene and J-gene trimming of TCR beta chains, and an independent cohort replicated the association.

Sequences LNHNV (CDR1) and YYDKDF (CDR2) are obtained from the germline V gene (reference sequence). V is pruned by 4 bases and J by 7 bases, leaving 0 bases of the junction without a gene match. The CDR3 holds 12 amino acids from the cysteine to the phenylalanine. This entry keeps only the CDR3 DNA: 36 bases, framed from base 1. Sequencing was done on a sample of PBMCs. The chain is assembled from TRBV15 and TRBJ1-4; 7 of the junction bases match TRBD1. The source of this sequence is a boy aged 5-17 years in good health and CMV-seronegative. In nucleotides, the sequence is TGTGCCACCAGCAACAGGGGTGAAAAACTGTTTTTT. Its protein is CATSNRGEKLFF. Beyond the CDR3, the reference TRBV15 and TRBJ1-4 genes provide the residues; the full variable domain reads: DAMVIQNPRYQVTQFGKPVTLSCSQTLNHNVMYWYQQKSSQAPKLLFHYYDKDFNNEADTPDNFQSRRPNTSFCFLDIRSPGLGDTAMYLCATSNRGEKLFFGSGTQLSVL.